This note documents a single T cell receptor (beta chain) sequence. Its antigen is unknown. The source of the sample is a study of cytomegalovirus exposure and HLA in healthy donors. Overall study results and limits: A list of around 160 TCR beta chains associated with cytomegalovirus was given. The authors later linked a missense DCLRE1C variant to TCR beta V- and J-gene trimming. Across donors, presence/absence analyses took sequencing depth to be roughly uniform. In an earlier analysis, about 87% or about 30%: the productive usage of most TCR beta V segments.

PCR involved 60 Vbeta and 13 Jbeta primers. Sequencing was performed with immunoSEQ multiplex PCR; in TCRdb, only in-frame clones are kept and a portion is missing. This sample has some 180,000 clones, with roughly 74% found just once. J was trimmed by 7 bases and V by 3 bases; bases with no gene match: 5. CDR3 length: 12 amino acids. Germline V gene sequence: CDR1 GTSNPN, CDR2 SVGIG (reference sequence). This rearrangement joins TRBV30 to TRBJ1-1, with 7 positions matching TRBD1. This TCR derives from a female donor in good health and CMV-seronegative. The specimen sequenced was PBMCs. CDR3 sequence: CAWSSGGIEAFF. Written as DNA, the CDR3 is TGTGCCTGGAGCTCAGGGGGGATTGAAGCTTTCTTT.